The 21 T cell receptor beta chains below all came from one sample that was sequenced in a study of OX40 agonist ivuxolimab in advanced cancers. Profiled with immunoSEQ multiplex PCR; TCRdb holds only in-frame clones, not every one. The sample holds roughly 24,000 clones, about 85% seen once. The material was CD4+ or CD8+ T cells sorted from blood, obtained in a trial of the OX40 agonist ivuxolimab. These TCRs come from an adult with an advanced solid tumor such as melanoma, head and neck, liver or kidney cancer.

The CDR3 DNA reads as TGTGCCAGCACCCCGGGGGGACTAGCGGGGATCACAGATACGCAGTATTTT. Amino acid sequence: CASTPGGLAGITDTQYF. The rearrangement links TRBV2 to TRBJ2-3, with TRBD2 matching over 13 bases. The CDR3 runs 17 residues. Trimming removed 7 bases from V and 2 bases from J; junction bases left unmatched: 9. Germline assignment: CDR1 SNHLY and CDR2 FYNNEI.

CDR3 sequence (DNA): TGTGCCAGCAGCTTGGCCGTCGGACAGGGGACATCCTACAATGAGCAGTTCTTC. This gives the protein CASSLAVGQGTSYNEQFF. This rearrangement joins TRBV5-4 to TRBJ2-1, with 9 bases matching TRBD1. Germline V lookup: CDR1 SGHNT, CDR2 YYREEE (reference sequence). Losses at the gene ends were 0 bases for V and 1 base for J; bases not matched to a gene: 8. The CDR3 runs 18 residues.

The genes are TRBV11-2 and TRBJ2-7, with 10 bases aligning to TRBD1. Germline trimming cut 1 base from V and 4 bases from J; bases unmatched to any gene: 4. CDR1 and CDR2 (germline): SGHAT, FQNNGV. The CDR3 loop spans 15 amino acids. CDR3 in DNA: TGTGCCAGCAGCTTAGTTGGGACAGGGGAATACGAGCAGTACTTC. Translating it yields CASSLVGTGEYEQYF.

A single count supports this clone. V is TRBV28 and J is TRBJ2-3, with 14 bases matching TRBD2. Germline loops: CDR1 MDHEN, CDR2 SYDVKM. V lost 6 bases, J lost 6 bases, and 14 bases stayed unmatched. The CDR3 contains 18 residues. CDR3 nucleotide sequence: TGTGCCAGCAGCCTAGTTTCCAGACTAGCGGGAGGGCCGGATACGCAGTATTTT. Protein: CASSLVSRLAGGPDTQYF.

The chain is built from TRBV27 and TRBJ2-5, with TRBD2 matching over 13 bases. CDR1 is MNHEY and CDR2 is SMNVEV in the germline V gene (reference sequence). The CDR3 extends over 15 amino acids. The V segment lost 3 bases and the J segment 3 bases; nucleotides outside the gene matches: 1. The CDR3, as DNA: TGTGCCAGCAGTTTGGGGACTAGCGGGAAAGAGACCCAGTACTTC. The encoded protein is CASSLGTSGKETQYF.

This clone has just a few counts. This chain connects TRBV27 to TRBJ2-2, with 8 bases lining up with TRBD2. Trimming cost V 5 bases and J 5 bases; bases outside gene matches: 4. In germline, CDR1 is MNHEY, CDR2 SMNVEV (reference sequence). The CDR3 has 14 amino acids. This CDR3 is CASSLAGLTGELFF. CDR3 nucleotide sequence: TGTGCCAGCAGTCTAGCGGGCTTAACCGGGGAGCTGTTTTTT.

This clone was counted at least ten times. The chain uses TRBV28 and TRBJ1-1; D remains ambiguous. V lost 10 bases, J lost 0 bases, and 18 bases lay in between. Germline V CDR1 and CDR2: MDHEN, SYDVKM. The CDR3 length is 15 residues. CDR3 amino acids: CATCWRVQMNTEAFF. The CDR3 DNA reads as TGTGCCACTTGTTGGAGGGTGCAAATGAACACTGAAGCTTTCTTT.

This clone occurred once. This sequence joins TRBV19 and TRBJ1-5; no reliable D call. The CDR3 is 14 residues long. Germline-derived CDR1 and CDR2 are LNHDA and SQIVND (reference sequence). Between the trimmed V and J ends, which lost 1 base and 0 bases, there was a span of 4 bases. Here the CDR3 reads CASSIAVSNQPQHF. In DNA form, the CDR3 reads TGTGCCAGTAGTATAGCCGTTAGCAATCAGCCCCAGCATTTT.

This clone is medium-sized by share. The same CDR3 arises from other DNA sequences in this sample as well. This chain joins TRBV2 and TRBJ2-7; D unresolved. Germline lookup yields CDR1 SNHLY and CDR2 FYNNEI. CDR3 length equals 15 residues. Trimming took 7 bases from V and 2 from J, leaving 18 bases between them. The CDR3 loop is CASTAGSSSPYEQYF. Written as DNA, the CDR3 is TGTGCCAGCACGGCAGGCTCCTCGAGCCCCTACGAGCAGTACTTC.

The gene calls are TRBV27 and TRBJ2-3; TRBD2 agrees at 7 bases. The V gene's germline CDR1 is MNHEY and CDR2 SMNVEV (reference sequence). Unmatched junction bases numbered 6, after V lost 3 bases and J lost 0 bases. The CDR3 runs 16 residues. The CDR3 region has the DNA TGTGCCAGCAGTTTCCTAGCGGCAGCTAGCACAGATACGCAGTATTTT. Translating it yields CASSFLAAASTDTQYF.

The chain uses TRBV9 and TRBJ2-7, with TRBD2 identical over 9 bases. The CDR3 runs to 15 residues. V shed 0 bases and J 2 bases; nucleotides not matched to a gene: 3. CDR1 and CDR2 (germline): SGDLS, YYNGEE. CDR3 DNA sequence: TGTGCCAGCAGCGTAGAAGCGGGGGGAACCTACGAGCAGTACTTC. Its protein product is CASSVEAGGTYEQYF.

The chain links TRBV5-4 to TRBJ2-1, with D possibly matching TRBD2 (6 bases). This CDR3 is 16 amino acids long. CDR1 is SGHNT, CDR2 YYREEE, per germline (reference sequence). Trimming left V 2 bases short and J 0 bases short, with 12 bases between. CDR3 residues: CASSFSGSYSYNEQFF. The CDR3 DNA reads TGTGCCAGCAGCTTTAGCGGTTCCTACTCCTACAATGAGCAGTTCTTC.

The rearrangement joins TRBV27 to TRBJ1-4; 7 nucleotides match TRBD1. CDR1 is MNHEY, CDR2 SMNVEV, per germline (reference sequence). The CDR3 runs 15 residues. The V gene end was trimmed by 5 bases and the J gene end by 4 bases; junction bases not matched to a gene: 7. For the CDR3, the DNA is TGTGCCAGCAGTCAGTGGACAGGCCTTAATGAAAAACTGTTTTTT. Amino acids: CASSQWTGLNEKLFF.

V usage is TRBV5-4 and J usage is TRBJ2-7, with no clear D. V was cut by 4 bases and J by 1 base, with 6 bases left in between. Germline CDR1 SGHNT, CDR2 YYREEE (reference sequence). This CDR3 is built from 12 residues. CDR3 DNA sequence: TGTGCCAGCAGCGGACCGTCCTACGAGCAGTACTTC. It specifies CASSGPSYEQYF.

This clone was observed a handful of times. The J gene is TRBJ2-5, the V gene TRBV6-5; D unresolved. V lost 2 bases to trimming and J lost 8 bases, with 12 bases between them. The germline V gene has CDR1 MNHEY and CDR2 SVGAGI. The CDR3 is made up of 13 amino acids. CDR3 sequence reads: CASSYKREATQYF. In DNA form, the CDR3 reads TGTGCCAGCAGTTACAAGAGAGAGGCAACCCAGTACTTC.

The chain links TRBV5-3 to TRBJ1-6; possible D gene TRBD1, 6 bases. TRBV5-3 is filed as an ORF, its function uncertain. The CDR3 extends over 17 amino acids. V shed 5 bases and J shed 9 bases, with 24 bases lying between them. The CDR3 DNA reads as TGTGCCAGAAGGACCGACAGGATCGTCATCTATTTTTCACCCCTCCACTTT. Protein product: CARRTDRIVIYFSPLHF.

V gene TRBV7-9 combines with J gene TRBJ2-4; D possibly matches TRBD1 or TRBD2 (5 bases each). Per germline, CDR1 SEHNR and CDR2 FQNEAQ (reference sequence). Trimming removed 4 bases from V and 9 bases from J, with 10 bases in between. The CDR3 is 12 residues long. The CDR3 bases are TGTGCCAGCAGCTCCCGGGACGGCATTCAGTACTTC. Translated, it gives CASSSRDGIQYF.

This sequence joins TRBV29-1 and TRBJ1-1, with D unclear. This CDR3 region has 15 residues. Per germline, CDR1 SQVTM and CDR2 ANQGSEA. Trimming took off 2 bases at V and 3 bases at J, with 16 bases between the two ends. The chain's CDR3 is CSVEPLVAPDTEAFF. The CDR3 DNA is TGCAGCGTTGAACCTTTAGTTGCGCCAGACACTGAAGCTTTCTTT.

V gene TRBV5-1 combines with J gene TRBJ2-3; 10 bases fit TRBD1. CDR1 is SGHRS, CDR2 YFSETQ, per germline. The CDR3 sequence is 15 residues long. V trimming: 3 bases; J trimming: 4 bases; junction bases outside the gene matches: 5. The CDR3 region has the DNA TGCGCCAGCAGCTCCAGACAGGGGGCCTCAGATACGCAGTATTTT. Translation gives CASSSRQGASDTQYF.

This CDR3 reads CASSPNRGVYNEQFF. The CDR3 DNA reads as TGTGCCAGCAGCCCAAACAGGGGGGTTTACAATGAGCAGTTCTTC. V usage is TRBV13 and J usage is TRBJ2-1; 8 bases agree with TRBD1. V shed 5 bases and J 4 bases; nucleotides not matched to a gene: 7. The CDR3 extends over 15 amino acids. Germline lookup yields CDR1 PRHDT and CDR2 FYEKMQ (reference sequence).

The V and J genes are TRBV19 and TRBJ2-7; D ambiguous. Per germline, CDR1 LNHDA and CDR2 SQIVND (reference sequence). The CDR3 length is 9 residues. V dropped 11 bases and J dropped 5 bases, with 7 bases sitting between them. CDR3 sequence reads: CAYPNEQYF. CDR3 bases: TGTGCCTATCCGAACGAGCAGTACTTC.